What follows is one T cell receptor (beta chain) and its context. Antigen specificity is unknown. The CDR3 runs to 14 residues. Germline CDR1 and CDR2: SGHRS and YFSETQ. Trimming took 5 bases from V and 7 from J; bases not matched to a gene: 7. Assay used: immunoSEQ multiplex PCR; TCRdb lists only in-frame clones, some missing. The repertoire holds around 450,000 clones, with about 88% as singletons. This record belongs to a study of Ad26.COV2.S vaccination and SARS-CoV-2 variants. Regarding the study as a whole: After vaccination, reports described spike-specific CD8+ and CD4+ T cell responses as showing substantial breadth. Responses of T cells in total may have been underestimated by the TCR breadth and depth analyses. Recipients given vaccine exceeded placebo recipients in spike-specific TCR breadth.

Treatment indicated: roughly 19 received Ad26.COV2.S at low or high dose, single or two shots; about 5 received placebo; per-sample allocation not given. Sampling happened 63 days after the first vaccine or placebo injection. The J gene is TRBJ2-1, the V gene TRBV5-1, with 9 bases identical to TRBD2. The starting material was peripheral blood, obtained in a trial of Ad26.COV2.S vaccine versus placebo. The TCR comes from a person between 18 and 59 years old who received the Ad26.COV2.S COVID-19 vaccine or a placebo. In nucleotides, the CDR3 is TGCGCCAGCAGTGGGCTAGCGGGAAGTAATGAGCAGTTCTTC. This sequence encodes CASSGLAGSNEQFF.